The clone carrying this TCR beta chain was seen at least ten times. The antigen is unknown. These data originate in a study of human T cells and chemical hapten exposure. Overall study findings and caveats: DPC sensitization did not alter TCRs above 1 in 1000 frequency. The immune response of these alopecia patients might not match healthy individuals'.

Time point defined: pre-sensitization, week 0. The treatment here: therapeutic diphenylcyclopropenone sensitization with weekly scalp DPC. Drawing of blood took place ahead of applying each patch test. TCRdb analysed the RACE reads with MiXCR anew, one entry per CDR3 protein. Of roughly 90,000 distinct CDR3 sequences in the sample, roughly 8.8% are singletons; the top ten hold about 3.5%. Sequenced material: whole blood, taken in connection with sensitization to the hapten diphenylcyclopropenone (DPC). This sequence originates from a woman between 40 and 55 years old with alopecia areata. Some clones in this sample may be carry-over from other donors' samples.

CDR3 loop: CASSLKIIGGAGRENTEAFF. CDR3 DNA: TGTGCCAGCAGCTTAAAAATTATCGGGGGCGCGGGAAGGGAGAACACTGAAGCTTTCTTT. The chain combines TRBV7-2 with TRBJ1-1; weak D call: TRBD1 (6 bases). This CDR3 comprises 20 residues. From germline, CDR1 is SGHTA and CDR2 FQGNSA. The V and J ends lost 2 bases and 1 base respectively, with 26 bases between them.